These 29 T cell receptor beta chains were all obtained from the same sample, sequenced in a study of shared clonotypes between healthy human individuals. Here immunoSEQ multiplex PCR was the method, and the copy in TCRdb shows in-frame clones only, minus some. Of roughly 1,000,000 clones in the sample, about 84% were seen once. Source material: memory CD4+ T cells from PBMCs. Subset here: CD45RA-negative fraction. The receptors shown here come from a man aged 18 to 29 in good health. Some clones in this sample may be carry-over from other donors' samples.

This chain links TRBV7-3 with TRBJ1-2; D possibly corresponds to TRBD1 (6 bases). V lost 5 bases and J lost 8, with 18 bases in between. This CDR3 is built from 14 residues. Germline CDR1 reads SGHTA; CDR2 reads FQGTGA. The CDR3 DNA reads as TGTGCCAGCAGCCCCCAGGGACAACGGGGGGGCTACACCTTC. This encodes CASSPQGQRGGYTF.

The gene calls are TRBV11-1 and TRBJ2-7, with 9 bases fitting TRBD1. The CDR3 runs to 15 residues. The ends lost 3 bases at V and 0 bases at J; junction bases unmatched: 3. Germline loops: CDR1 SGHAT, CDR2 FQDESV (reference sequence). Here the CDR3 reads CASSFDRGFSYEQYF. In DNA, the CDR3 is TGTGCCAGCAGCTTCGACAGGGGGTTCTCCTACGAGCAGTACTTC.

The chain joins TRBV7-2 to TRBJ1-2; D not certain. The CDR3 sequence is 14 residues long. V lost 5 bases and J lost 8, with 18 bases in between. Germline CDR1 and CDR2: SGHTA and FQGNSA. The CDR3 region is CASSGSPGRGGYTF. CDR3 nucleotides: TGTGCCAGCAGCGGCTCTCCGGGAAGAGGAGGCTACACCTTC.

The chain couples TRBV11-3 to TRBJ2-7; 8 nucleotides match TRBD2. V shed 1 base, J shed 8 bases, and the junction held 16 bases outside the gene matches. Per germline, CDR1 SGHNT and CDR2 YENEEA. This CDR3 contains 17 residues. The CDR3 is CASSLGLGWREEEQQYF. The CDR3 nucleotides are TGTGCCAGCAGCTTAGGCTTAGGCTGGCGGGAGGAGGAGCAGCAGTACTTC.

The chain combines TRBV19 with TRBJ2-7, with 9 bases matching TRBD2. Trimming took 1 base from V and 5 from J; bases not matched to a gene: 6. Germline CDR1 reads LNHDA; CDR2 reads SQIVND (reference sequence). The CDR3 is made up of 15 amino acids. The CDR3 bases are TGTGCCAGTAGTATAGTAGCGGGAGTTCGAAACGAGCAGTACTTC. Its protein product is CASSIVAGVRNEQYF.

This chain links TRBV5-1 with TRBJ2-2; D not certain. This CDR3 spans 15 amino acids. Trimming removed 1 base at V and 0 bases at J, with 7 bases between. Germline lookup yields CDR1 SGHRS and CDR2 YFSETQ. The CDR3 DNA follows: TGCGCCAGCAGCTTGTTCCAGCCGAACACCGGGGAGCTGTTTTTT. It yields the protein CASSLFQPNTGELFF.

The chain couples TRBV6-5 to TRBJ2-7; 7 nucleotides match TRBD1. The CDR3 totals 13 residues. The germline gives CDR1 MNHEY, CDR2 SVGAGI. V lost 5 bases and J lost 3; bases outside the gene matches: 4. The CDR3 DNA sequence: TGTGCCAGCAGTCCAGGACAGGACTACGAGCAGTACTTC. As protein: CASSPGQDYEQYF.

CDR3 residues: CASSQATGTSYGYTF. The CDR3 nucleotides read TGTGCCAGCAGCCAAGCGACAGGGACTAGCTATGGCTACACCTTC. V usage is TRBV4-2 and J usage is TRBJ1-2; 7 bases fit TRBD1. V shed 1 base, J shed 4 bases, and the junction held 6 bases outside the gene matches. Germline CDR1 reads LGHNA; CDR2 reads YNFKEQ. CDR3 size: 15 residues.

The rearrangement links TRBV5-1 to TRBJ2-1; D is possibly TRBD2 (7 bases). Germline V gene sequence: CDR1 SGHRS, CDR2 YFSETQ. V was trimmed by 6 bases and J by 2 bases, leaving 18 bases between them. The CDR3 runs 16 residues. CDR3 residues: CASTPRGEGTYNEQFF. As DNA, the CDR3 is TGCGCCAGCACCCCGAGGGGGGAGGGAACCTACAATGAGCAGTTCTTC.

CDR3 region: CASSGGRAGLRDTQYF. CDR3 bases: TGCGCCAGCAGCGGCGGGAGGGCCGGTTTAAGAGATACGCAGTATTTT. The chain carries TRBV10-2 and TRBJ2-3, with 9 bases matching TRBD2. The CDR3 extends over 16 amino acids. The ends lost 6 bases at V and 5 bases at J; junction bases unmatched: 12. Germline V CDR1 and CDR2: WSHSY, SAAADI.

The chain employs TRBV18 and TRBJ2-1; D not certain. Trimming took 5 bases from V and 9 from J, leaving 17 bases between them. Germline V gives CDR1 KGHSH, CDR2 LQKENI. The CDR3 sequence is 14 residues long. CDR3 sequence (DNA): TGTGCCAGCTCAGCTCTACTGCAAGAGGCTGAGCAGTTCTTC. This sequence encodes CASSALLQEAEQFF. The full variable domain, completed using reference TRBV18 and TRBJ2-1, is NAGVMQNPRHLVRRRGQEARLRCSPMKGHSHVYWYRQLPEEGLKFMVYLQKENIIDESGMPKERFSAEFPKEGPSILRIQQVVRGDSAAYFCASSALLQEAEQFFGPGTRLTVL.

This clone was picked up one time. The V call is TRBV5-1, the J call TRBJ2-1, with D perhaps assigned TRBD1 or TRBD2 (5 bases each). V was shortened by 0 bases and J by 8 bases, with 18 bases between the two germline ends. This CDR3 is 16 amino acids long. Germline V gene data show CDR1 as SGHRS and CDR2 as YFSETQ. As DNA, the CDR3 is TGCGCCAGCAGCTTGGGATCGGGACCCTCTGTCGATGAGCAGTTCTTC. Protein sequence: CASSLGSGPSVDEQFF.

V usage is TRBV5-1 and J usage is TRBJ1-3; the D is unclear. Trimming removed 2 bases at V and 0 bases at J, with 9 bases between. The CDR3 is 15 residues long. Germline CDR1 reads SGHRS; CDR2 reads YFSETQ. The DNA of the CDR3 is TGCGCCAGCAGCTTCAGTACTGGCTCTGGAAACACCATATATTTT. It is translated as CASSFSTGSGNTIYF.

The gene calls are TRBV7-8 and TRBJ2-1, with 9 bases identical to TRBD2. CDR1 is SGHVS, CDR2 FQNEAQ, per germline. J gave up 9 bases and V 2 bases, and 14 bases lay outside the gene matches. The CDR3 runs to 17 residues. CDR3 region: CASSLLAYPGLASEQFF. CDR3 nucleotides: TGTGCCAGCAGCTTATTAGCCTATCCGGGACTAGCATCTGAGCAGTTCTTC.

The rearrangement links TRBV6-1 to TRBJ2-1; the D is unclear. The length of the CDR3 is 14 residues. Per the germline V gene, CDR1 is MNHNS and CDR2 is SASEGT. Between the trimmed V and J ends, which lost 6 bases and 2 bases, there was a span of 11 bases. The CDR3 spells CASREENTYNEQFF. DNA of the CDR3: TGTGCCAGCAGAGAGGAGAACACCTACAATGAGCAGTTCTTC.

The rearrangement uses TRBV5-1 and TRBJ2-3, with 7 bases fitting TRBD2. Trimming took 0 bases from V and 6 from J; bases not matched to a gene: 7. The V gene's germline CDR1 is SGHRS and CDR2 YFSETQ. The CDR3 totals 15 residues. CDR3 DNA: TGCGCCAGCAGCTTGGAGGGAGGGCCTGGGGATACGCAGTATTTT. It specifies CASSLEGGPGDTQYF.

The chain links TRBV28 to TRBJ2-3; no firm D call. Germline V gene lookup returns CDR1 MDHEN and CDR2 SYDVKM. With 4 bases removed from V and 2 bases from J, the gap between germline ends came to 4 bases. This CDR3 is 12 amino acids long. DNA for the CDR3: TGTGCCAGCAGTTCTGCCACAGATACGCAGTATTTT. Amino acids: CASSSATDTQYF. Using reference TRBV28 and TRBJ2-3 for the parts outside the CDR3, the full variable domain is DVKVTQSSRYLVKRTGEKVFLECVQDMDHENMFWYRQDPGLGLRLIYFSYDVKMKEKGDIPEGYSVSREKKERFSLILESASTNQTSMYLCASSSATDTQYFGPGTRLTVL.

The chain carries TRBV7-2 and TRBJ1-2; 7 nucleotides align to TRBD1. J lost 8 bases, V lost 5 bases, and 8 bases had no gene match. The CDR3 is made up of 13 amino acids. Germline CDR1 is SGHTA and CDR2 is FQGNSA. The chain's CDR3 is CASSTQGGYGYTF. The CDR3 nucleotides are TGTGCCAGCAGCACCCAGGGGGGCTACGGCTACACCTTC.

The J gene is TRBJ1-1, the V gene TRBV5-1, with 7 bases identical to TRBD1. Looked up from germline, CDR1 is SGHRS and CDR2 is YFSETQ. The CDR3 covers 15 residues. Trimming cost V 2 bases and J 2 bases; bases outside gene matches: 6. Here the CDR3 reads CASSFTGVGNTEAFF. The CDR3 DNA is TGCGCCAGCAGCTTCACAGGGGTCGGAAACACTGAAGCTTTCTTT.

J is TRBJ2-3 and V is TRBV7-2; 8 bases fit TRBD1. V gave up 3 bases and J gave up 2 bases; unmatched junction bases: 7. Germline CDR1 reads SGHTA; CDR2 reads FQGNSA. The CDR3 is made up of 16 amino acids. CDR3: CASSLLAGGVTDTQYF. CDR3 bases: TGTGCCAGCAGCTTGCTAGCAGGGGGCGTCACAGATACGCAGTATTTT.

A single count supports this clone. The rearrangement links TRBV9 to TRBJ2-5, with unresolved D. V was shortened by 2 bases and J by 10 bases, with 12 bases between the two germline ends. The germline CDR1 and CDR2 sequences are SGDLS and YYNGEE. The CDR3 covers 12 residues. The CDR3 DNA reads TGTGCCAGCAGCGTCCGAAGTGGGATCCAGTACTTC. Amino acids: CASSVRSGIQYF.

The gene calls are TRBV2 and TRBJ1-1, with unresolved D. V gave up 6 bases and J gave up 5 bases, with 13 bases separating them. CDR1 and CDR2 (germline): SNHLY, FYNNEI. There are 13 residues in the CDR3. The CDR3 nucleotides read TGTGCCAGCAGGTCTACCGGAGATACTGAAGCTTTCTTT. It translates to CASRSTGDTEAFF.

The table lists this clone with a few counts. DNA of the CDR3: TGTGCCAGTAGTATTGTTCGGAAAGTGGGCTACACCTTC. Amino acid sequence: CASSIVRKVGYTF. The gene calls are TRBV19 and TRBJ1-2; unclear D gene. Germline V gene sequence: CDR1 LNHDA, CDR2 SQIVND (reference sequence). This CDR3 is 13 amino acids long. V lost 3 bases and J 8 bases, leaving 13 bases between the germline ends.

Regarding this clone: Just one base apart from a much larger clone, this may be a read error. The V and J genes are TRBV28 and TRBJ2-7; no definite D call. Germline V lookup: CDR1 MDHEN, CDR2 SYDVKM. The CDR3 totals 12 residues. The V end lost 3 bases, the J end lost 2 bases, and 5 bases lay between the germline ends. CDR3 in DNA: TGTGCCAGCAGTTTTGCCACCTACGAGCAGTACTTC. It codes for CASSFATYEQYF.

The chain links TRBV2 to TRBJ2-2, with TRBD1 matching over 10 bases. CDR1 is SNHLY, CDR2 FYNNEI, per germline. Losses at the gene ends were 7 bases for V and 3 bases for J; bases not matched to a gene: 5. This CDR3 region has 15 residues. The CDR3 region is CASKGQGRDTGELFF. DNA for the CDR3: TGTGCCAGCAAGGGACAGGGGAGGGACACCGGGGAGCTGTTTTTT.

In this sample, this clone turned up a few times. Other DNA sequences in the same sample also yield this CDR3. The rearrangement links TRBV7-3 to TRBJ2-1; 8 nucleotides agree with TRBD1. CDR1 and CDR2 from the germline V gene are SGHTA and FQGTGA. There are 15 residues in the CDR3. Trimming removed 2 bases from V and 2 bases from J; junction bases left unmatched: 2. CDR3 DNA: TGTGCCAGCAGCTTAGACAGGGGAGCCTACAATGAGCAGTTCTTC. This encodes CASSLDRGAYNEQFF.

This chain links TRBV9 with TRBJ2-2; the match to TRBD2 covers 9 bases. J lost 7 bases, V lost 3 bases, and 10 bases had no gene match. Germline assignment: CDR1 SGDLS and CDR2 YYNGEE. CDR3 size: 16 residues. The CDR3 loop reads CASSGTGTSSYGELFF. In DNA, the CDR3 is TGTGCCAGCAGCGGGACCGGGACTAGCTCATACGGGGAGCTGTTTTTT.

The chain is built from TRBV28 and TRBJ1-4; 8 bases match TRBD1. CDR1 and CDR2 from the germline V gene are MDHEN and SYDVKM. The CDR3 contains 13 residues. V lost 6 bases to trimming and J lost 7 bases; unmatched junction nucleotides: 4. The CDR3 bases are TGTGCCAGCAGGGACAGGGTGGGTGAAAAACTGTTTTTT. It encodes CASRDRVGEKLFF.

The chain has TRBV29-1 and TRBJ1-2; 9 nucleotides agree with TRBD1. Germline CDR1 and CDR2: SQVTM and ANQGSEA. The CDR3 has 14 amino acids. Trimming at V came to 3 bases and at J to 6 bases, leaving 8 bases not matched to a gene. The CDR3 DNA follows: TGCAGCGTTGAGACTACAGGGGGCTGGGATGGCTACACCTTC. Translation: CSVETTGGWDGYTF.